This T cell receptor beta chain was documented in a study of shared clonotypes between healthy human individuals. The overall study: The study enrolled a couple of women and a few men aged 18 to 49.

Germline CDR1 LNHDA, CDR2 SQIVND (reference sequence). The CDR3 runs to 14 residues. Trimming took 3 bases from V and 1 from J, leaving 9 bases between them. With regard to this clone: What it binds is unknown. The sample contains more than one DNA sequence encoding this CDR3.

The authors split each subset's genomic DNA evenly across several immunoSEQ plates. Method: immunoSEQ multiplex PCR; TCRdb's copy keeps in-frame clones and lacks some. The table includes about 2.2 million clones, 93% detected once. Study-level results: In several donors, roughly 5.2% of naive CD4 clonotypes appeared in common. A small donor pool kept down the genetic and exposure-history diversity that was represented.

Terminally differentiated effector memory CD45RA+ cells were excluded by CCR7 positive selection of CD45RO-negative cells. Specimen: naive CD8+ T cells from PBMCs. The chain joins TRBV19 to TRBJ1-1; D gene uncertain. This receptor was taken from a man in his late teens or twenties in good health. Some clones in this sample may be carry-over from other donors' samples. The DNA of the CDR3 is TGTGCCAGTAGTATTGGCGAGGGGAACACTGAAGCTTTCTTT. Residues: CASSIGEGNTEAFF.